This entry lists 32 T cell receptor beta chains sequenced from one sample in a study of blood T cell repertoires in COVID-19. Assay: immunoSEQ multiplex PCR; the TCRdb copy retains only in-frame clones and omits some. Of about 330,000 clones in the sample, roughly 82% were seen once. Sequencing was performed on peripheral blood. All receptors derive from a woman in her forties or fifties with acute or convalescent COVID-19.

The V gene is TRBV28, the J gene TRBJ2-7, with unresolved D. The V gene lost 4 bases and the J gene lost 12 bases, with 16 bases spanning the gap. CDR1 MDHEN and CDR2 SYDVKM come from the germline V gene. The CDR3 is made up of 12 amino acids. The CDR3 region is CASSSTTHPPYF. The CDR3 bases are TGTGCCAGCAGTTCCACCACACACCCCCCGTACTTC.

J is TRBJ1-2 and V is TRBV19, with D possibly matching TRBD1 (5 bases). This CDR3 has 15 amino acids. CDR1 is LNHDA, CDR2 SQIVND, per germline (reference sequence). The V gene lost 6 bases and the J gene lost 0 bases, with 14 bases spanning the gap. The CDR3 nucleotides are TGTGCCAGTAGCCCGTCACAGGTAGCTAACTATGGCTACACCTTC. Amino acid sequence: CASSPSQVANYGYTF. Together with reference TRBV19 and TRBJ1-2, the CDR3 gives the full variable domain: DGGITQSPKYLFRKEGQNVTLSCEQNLNHDAMYWYRQDPGQGLRLIYYSQIVNDFQKGDIAEGYSVSREKKESFPLTVTSAQKNPTAFYLCASSPSQVANYGYTFGSGTRLTVV.

V and J are TRBV7-2 and TRBJ1-2, with D tentatively TRBD1 (5 bases). V was shortened by 4 bases and J by 5 bases, with 17 bases between the two germline ends. Germline-derived CDR1 and CDR2 are SGHTA and FQGNSA. CDR3 length: 15 amino acids. CDR3 residues: CASSSSSQGSYGYTF. The DNA of the CDR3 is TGTGCCAGCAGCTCCTCTTCTCAGGGATCTTATGGCTACACCTTC.

CDR3 residues: CASSLQVSPNEQYF. The CDR3 DNA reads TGTGCCAGCAGCTTGCAGGTCTCCCCGAACGAGCAGTACTTC. The chain has TRBV5-4 and TRBJ2-7, with unresolved D. V was cut by 1 base and J by 5 bases, with 13 bases left in between. From germline, CDR1 is SGHNT and CDR2 YYREEE (reference sequence). This CDR3 has 14 residues.

The chain combines TRBV12-5 with TRBJ1-2; TRBD1 is a possible D gene (6 bases). This CDR3 region has 14 residues. Looked up from germline, CDR1 is LGHNT and CDR2 is FRNRAP. Trimming stripped 6 bases from V and 8 bases from J, with 19 bases between. CDR3 coding DNA: TGTGCTAGTGGGCCGCCCGGGACACTTAGGGGCTACACCTTC. Amino acids: CASGPPGTLRGYTF.

The genes are TRBV18 and TRBJ2-5, with 9 bases fitting TRBD2. The CDR3 covers 16 residues. Trimming removed 5 bases from V and 0 bases from J; junction bases left unmatched: 7. The germline CDR1 and CDR2 sequences are KGHSH and LQKENI. The CDR3 sequence is CASSKTSGSYQETQYF. CDR3 nucleotide sequence: TGTGCCAGCTCAAAGACTAGCGGATCGTACCAAGAGACCCAGTACTTC.

The CDR3: CASSDGGPRTDTQYF. The CDR3 DNA reads TGTGCCAGCAGTGACGGCGGTCCCCGCACAGATACGCAGTATTTT. The rearrangement uses TRBV2 and TRBJ2-3, with no clear D. Trimming stripped 3 bases from V and 1 base from J, with 11 bases between. CDR1 is SNHLY and CDR2 is FYNNEI in the germline V gene. This CDR3 contains 15 residues.

The J gene is TRBJ2-1, the V gene TRBV29-1, with 7 bases aligning to TRBD1. This CDR3 is built from 13 residues. The ends lost 7 bases at V and 8 bases at J; junction bases unmatched: 11. Germline V gene data show CDR1 as SQVTM and CDR2 as ANQGSEA. CDR3 loop: CSGGYRGSHEQFF. The CDR3 coding sequence is TGCAGCGGGGGATACAGGGGTTCCCATGAGCAGTTCTTC.

This clone has only one observation. CDR3 bases: TGTGCCAGCAGTCTTCCGGGACAGTACTCTGGAAACACCATATATTTT. It is translated as CASSLPGQYSGNTIYF. The chain couples TRBV28 to TRBJ1-3, with TRBD1 matching over 7 bases. Germline V lookup: CDR1 MDHEN, CDR2 SYDVKM. CDR3 size: 16 residues. V was pared by 5 bases and J by 0 bases, with 7 bases of the junction left unmatched.

This clone has a single count. The chain employs TRBV4-3 and TRBJ1-1, with D hard to call. Per the germline V gene, CDR1 is LGHNA and CDR2 is YSLEER. V was clipped by 4 bases and J by 2 bases, with 17 bases between them. The CDR3 covers 16 residues. The CDR3 nucleotides read TGCGCCAGCAGCCTAGATCGTAGCAGAATTAACACTGAAGCTTTCTTT. Its protein is CASSLDRSRINTEAFF.

The CDR3 here is CASSPGTGQETQYF. CDR3 in DNA: TGTGCCAGCAGCCCCGGGACAGGACAAGAGACCCAGTACTTC. The genes are TRBV7-3 and TRBJ2-5, with 8 bases fitting TRBD1. CDR3 size: 14 residues. V shed 5 bases and J 2 bases; nucleotides not matched to a gene: 4. Germline V lookup: CDR1 SGHTA, CDR2 FQGTGA.

The V and J genes are TRBV3-1 (or the pseudogene TRBV3-2) and TRBJ2-7, with 9 bases matching TRBD1. Germline loops: CDR1 LGHDT, CDR2 YNNKEL (reference sequence). V lost 7 bases and J lost 2; bases outside the gene matches: 6. This CDR3 has 14 residues. CDR3 region: CASTGTGRTYEQYF. The CDR3 bases are TGTGCCAGCACTGGGACAGGGAGGACCTACGAGCAGTACTTC.

The J gene is TRBJ2-7, the V gene TRBV25-1, with 9 bases identical to TRBD1. The ends lost 3 bases at V and 10 bases at J; junction bases unmatched: 4. The germline CDR1 and CDR2 sequences are MGHDK and SYGVNS. This CDR3 region has 12 residues. The CDR3, as DNA: TGTGCCAGCAGTGAGGGACAGGGAGGTCAGTACTTC. Its protein is CASSEGQGGQYF.

The V gene is TRBV4-1, the J gene TRBJ2-7, with D tentatively TRBD1 (6 bases). The CDR3 length is 13 residues. CDR1 and CDR2 (germline): MGHRA, YSYEKL. V was pared by 2 bases and J by 7 bases, with 12 bases between. Here the CDR3 reads CASSQPGTNEQYF. In nucleotides, the CDR3 is TGCGCCAGCAGCCAACCCGGGACAAATGAGCAGTACTTC.

CDR3: CASSQTDRGPSETQYF. In nucleotides, the CDR3 is TGTGCCAGCAGCCAAACCGACAGGGGGCCTTCAGAGACCCAGTACTTC. The chain has TRBV14 and TRBJ2-5; 10 positions match TRBD1. Germline CDR1 SGHDN, CDR2 FVKESK. The CDR3 extends over 16 amino acids. Losses at the gene ends were 2 bases for V and 4 bases for J; bases not matched to a gene: 7.

In this sample, this clone turned up a few times. V is TRBV10-3 and J is TRBJ2-2; 13 bases map to TRBD2. V lost 6 bases and J lost 4; bases outside the gene matches: 2. CDR3 length equals 15 residues. Germline CDR1 and CDR2: ENHRY and SYGVKD. CDR3 sequence: CAIRGLAGATGELFF. CDR3 DNA: TGTGCCATCAGAGGACTAGCGGGAGCCACCGGGGAGCTGTTTTTT.

The CDR3 here is CASSDRGQEKLFF. DNA for the CDR3: TGTGCCAGCAGCGACAGGGGTCAGGAAAAACTGTTTTTT. V usage is TRBV7-9 and J usage is TRBJ1-4, with 8 positions matching TRBD1. The CDR3 runs to 13 residues. V shed 5 bases, J shed 8 bases, and the junction held 4 bases outside the gene matches. CDR1 is SEHNR, CDR2 FQNEAQ, per germline (reference sequence).

The CDR3, as DNA: TGTGCCAGCTCACCAGGCTTATACACCGGGGAGCTGTTTTTT. It translates to CASSPGLYTGELFF. The chain couples TRBV18 to TRBJ2-2; D uncertain. Germline V gene sequence: CDR1 KGHSH, CDR2 LQKENI. CDR3 size: 14 residues. V gave up 2 bases and J gave up 3 bases, with 7 bases separating them.

The rearrangement links TRBV5-1 to TRBJ2-1; 10 bases fit TRBD2. CDR3 length: 15 amino acids. The V gene's germline CDR1 is SGHRS and CDR2 YFSETQ. J lost 4 bases, V lost 0 bases, and 1 base had no gene match. The CDR3 here is CASSLETSGYNEQFF. CDR3 DNA: TGCGCCAGCAGCTTGGAGACTAGCGGGTACAATGAGCAGTTCTTC.

The CDR3: CASSPQGQGRGYGYTF. For the CDR3, the DNA is TGTGCCAGCAGCCCACAGGGACAGGGACGCGGCTATGGCTACACCTTC. The rearrangement uses TRBV7-8 and TRBJ1-2; 9 bases are shared with TRBD1. CDR1 and CDR2 (germline): SGHVS, FQNEAQ. Germline trimming cut 5 bases from V and 4 bases from J; bases unmatched to any gene: 11. This CDR3 is built from 16 residues.

The gene calls are TRBV30 and TRBJ1-4, with 7 nucleotides matching TRBD1. The germline CDR1 and CDR2 sequences are GTSNPN and SVGIG (reference sequence). V lost 4 bases, J lost 3 bases, and 5 bases stayed unmatched. The CDR3 contains 14 residues. The CDR3 bases are TGTGCCTGGACAGGGGGGTTGGCTAATGAAAAACTGTTTTTT. It yields the protein CAWTGGLANEKLFF.

The gene calls are TRBV4-1 and TRBJ1-1; 7 bases are a match to TRBD1. V gave up 0 bases and J gave up 1 base; unmatched junction bases: 8. The CDR3 sequence is 17 residues long. Germline V gene data show CDR1 as MGHRA and CDR2 as YSYEKL. The CDR3 DNA is TGCGCCAGCAGCCAAGATCGAAGGACAGGAAAGAACACTGAAGCTTTCTTT. The encoded protein is CASSQDRRTGKNTEAFF.

This chain joins TRBV11-2 and TRBJ1-2, with 7 bases aligning to TRBD1. The V and J ends lost 5 bases and 7 bases, in that order; junction bases with no gene match: 10. This CDR3 has 14 amino acids. Germline V gives CDR1 SGHAT, CDR2 FQNNGV. The CDR3 bases are TGTGCCAGCAGCCACTTACAGGGGCACGGTGGCTACACCTTC. Its protein product is CASSHLQGHGGYTF. Variable domain in full (rest from reference TRBV11-2 and TRBJ1-2): EAGVAQSPRYKIIEKRQSVAFWCNPISGHATLYWYQQILGQGPKLLIQFQNNGVVDDSQLPKDRFSAERLKGVDSTLKIQPAKLEDSAVYLCASSHLQGHGGYTFGSGTRLTVV.

The J gene is TRBJ1-4, the V gene TRBV6-5; TRBD1 matches at 9 bases. CDR1 and CDR2 from the germline V gene are MNHEY and SVGAGI. This CDR3 comprises 14 residues. The J segment lost 5 bases and the V segment lost 2 bases, leaving 0 bases of the junction unmatched. CDR3 region: CASSYGTGNEKLFF. The CDR3 DNA reads TGTGCCAGCAGTTACGGGACAGGGAATGAAAAACTGTTTTTT.

In this sample, this clone turned up once. The chain carries TRBV27 and TRBJ2-1, with D maybe TRBD2 (5 bases). Looked up from germline, CDR1 is MNHEY and CDR2 is SMNVEV (reference sequence). This CDR3 has 17 residues. V lost 5 bases, J lost 8 bases, and 25 bases lay in between. The CDR3 DNA is TGTGCCAGCAGTCATTATTTGACGGGGTCTGTCCGGGATGAGCAGTTCTTC. This sequence encodes CASSHYLTGSVRDEQFF.

This chain's CDR3 is CASSWTDASYEQYF. The CDR3 nucleotides are TGTGCCAGCTCGTGGACTGACGCATCCTACGAGCAGTACTTC. The V call is TRBV27, the J call TRBJ2-7; perhaps TRBD2 as D (5 bases). V lost 8 bases, J lost 1 base, and 15 bases lay in between. Germline V gives CDR1 MNHEY, CDR2 SMNVEV (reference sequence). The CDR3 is 14 amino acids.

V and J are TRBV5-1 and TRBJ2-7; TRBD1 matches at 7 bases. The CDR3 length is 15 residues. Germline V CDR1 and CDR2: SGHRS, YFSETQ. The J segment lost 2 bases and the V segment lost 3 bases, leaving 8 bases of the junction unmatched. The CDR3 spells CASSYGQAPTYEQYF. The CDR3 nucleotides are TGCGCCAGCAGCTACGGACAGGCGCCCACCTACGAGCAGTACTTC.

The rearrangement joins TRBV7-3 to TRBJ1-1; no definite D call. Germline V CDR1 and CDR2: SGHTA, FQGTGA. The ends were cut back, 3 bases at V and 7 bases at J, with 15 bases in the middle. The CDR3 length is 14 residues. The CDR3 region is CASSLNTPPGEAFF. CDR3 bases: TGTGCCAGCAGCTTGAACACCCCTCCAGGTGAAGCTTTCTTT.

The chain has TRBV13 and TRBJ2-7, with D possibly being TRBD1 (5 bases). The CDR3 is 14 residues long. CDR1 is PRHDT and CDR2 is FYEKMQ in the germline V gene (reference sequence). Trimming took 2 bases from V and 2 from J, leaving 10 bases between them. The CDR3 loop is CASSLPGITYEQYF. In DNA form, the CDR3 reads TGTGCCAGCAGCTTACCAGGGATTACCTACGAGCAGTACTTC.

The V gene is TRBV5-6, the J gene TRBJ1-2, with a weak D call TRBD1 (5 bases). Per the germline V gene, CDR1 is SGHDT and CDR2 is YYEEEE. V lost 0 bases and J lost 2, with 11 bases in between. The length of the CDR3 is 15 residues. CDR3 bases: TGTGCCAGCAGCTTGGTTGGGACTCTGAACTATGGCTACACCTTC. This codes for CASSLVGTLNYGYTF.

The V gene is TRBV10-3, the J gene TRBJ1-6, with TRBD1 as a possible D gene (6 bases). V shed 6 bases and J shed 9 bases, with 15 bases lying between them. Germline loops: CDR1 ENHRY, CDR2 SYGVKD. The CDR3 is made up of 14 amino acids. CDR3 loop: CAISHRDRGSPLHF. DNA of the CDR3: TGTGCCATCAGCCACAGGGATAGAGGTTCACCCCTCCACTTT.

The V and J genes are TRBV10-3 and TRBJ1-5, with 11 bases lining up with TRBD1. Germline V CDR1 and CDR2: ENHRY, SYGVKD. The CDR3 loop spans 16 amino acids. Losses at the gene ends were 8 bases for V and 1 base for J; bases not matched to a gene: 7. This CDR3 reads CAIGQGALSSNQPQHF. The CDR3 nucleotides read TGTGCCATCGGACAGGGGGCTCTTTCGAGCAATCAGCCCCAGCATTTT.